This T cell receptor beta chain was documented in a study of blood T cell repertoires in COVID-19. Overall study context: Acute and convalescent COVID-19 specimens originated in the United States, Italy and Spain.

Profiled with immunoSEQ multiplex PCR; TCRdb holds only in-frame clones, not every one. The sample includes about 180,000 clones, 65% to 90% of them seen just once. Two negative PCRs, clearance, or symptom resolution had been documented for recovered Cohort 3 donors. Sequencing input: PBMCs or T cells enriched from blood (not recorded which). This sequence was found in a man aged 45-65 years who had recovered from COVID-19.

CDR3 bases: TGTGCCAGCAGCCGCGACAGGAGCAATCAGCCCCAGCATTTT. Protein product: CASSRDRSNQPQHF. V gene TRBV7-8 combines with J gene TRBJ1-5; tentative D call: TRBD1 (6 bases). V lost 5 bases and J 1 base, leaving 9 bases between the germline ends. The V gene's germline CDR1 is SGHVS and CDR2 FQNEAQ. The CDR3 loop spans 14 amino acids.